This T cell receptor (beta chain) emerged from a study of blood T cell repertoires in COVID-19. Overall study: From the United States, Italy and Spain came samples of acute and convalescent COVID-19. T cells, B-cell-depleted T cells, or PBMCs supplied cDNA or gDNA.

Per the original methods: Amplification with reference gene primers provided the estimates of nucleated cell counts. Method: immunoSEQ multiplex PCR; TCRdb's copy keeps in-frame clones and lacks some. Clonal size and the V and J genes are those of that table, whereas D and trimming came from the DNA. Altogether 55,000 to 75,000 clones are present, more than 60% being singletons, with the ten largest covering about 25%. This CDR3 contains 16 residues. CDR1 is SGHTA and CDR2 is FQGNSA in the germline V gene. V lost 4 bases to trimming and J lost 3 bases; unmatched junction nucleotides: 10. This TCR was sampled from a human donor in a cohort sampled during active COVID-19. V is TRBV7-2 and J is TRBJ2-5, with TRBD1 matching 8 bases. Sequencing input: peripheral blood. The CDR3 coding sequence is TGTGCCAGCAGCTCGAAGACAGGGGCGCTGAAAGAGACCCAGTACTTC. As protein: CASSSKTGALKETQYF.